This note documents a single T cell receptor beta chain sequence. Primed by a sample-barcoded 5' primer and a J-beta primer mix, a second PCR proceeded for 7 to 11 cycles. TCRdb independently ran MiXCR on the 5' RACE reads; one entry per CDR3 protein. Of a few hundred thousand distinct CDR3 sequences detected, roughly half appear once; the ten largest clones hold under 60%. This specimen belongs to a study of blood T cells in healthy people across ages. Trimming removed 4 bases from V and 6 bases from J; junction bases left unmatched: 7. The germline V gene has CDR1 SGHTA and CDR2 FQGNSA. The CDR3 consists of 14 residues.

This sequence was found in a man aged 60-69 years in good health. V is TRBV7-2 and J is TRBJ2-7; TRBD2 aligns across 9 bases. What was sequenced was blood. The CDR3 DNA is TGTGCCAGCAGCTCCCAGGGAGCGGGAGGCGAGCAGTACTTC. The encoded protein is CASSSQGAGGEQYF.